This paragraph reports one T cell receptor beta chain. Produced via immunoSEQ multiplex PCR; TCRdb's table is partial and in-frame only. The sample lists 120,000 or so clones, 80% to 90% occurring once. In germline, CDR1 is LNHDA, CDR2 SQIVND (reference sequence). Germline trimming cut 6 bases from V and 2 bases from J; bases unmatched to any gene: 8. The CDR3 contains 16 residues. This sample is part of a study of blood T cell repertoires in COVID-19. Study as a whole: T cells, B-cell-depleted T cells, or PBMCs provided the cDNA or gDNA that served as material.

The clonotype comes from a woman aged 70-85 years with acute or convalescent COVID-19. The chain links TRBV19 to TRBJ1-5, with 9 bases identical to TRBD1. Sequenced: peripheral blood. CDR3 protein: CASREQQGAGNQPQHF. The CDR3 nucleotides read TGTGCCAGTAGAGAGCAACAGGGGGCGGGCAATCAGCCCCAGCATTTT.